This TCR beta chain was documented in a study of cytomegalovirus exposure and HLA in healthy donors. Researchers ran the PCR with 60 Vbeta and 13 Jbeta primers. Sequencing used immunoSEQ multiplex PCR; TCRdb keeps in-frame clones, though not all of them. The data hold some 97,000 clones, with 65% to 80% observed a single time. Points from the study as a whole: Later work found that TCR association rates differed between HLA loci; DRB1 had the most and HLA-C the fewest. Presence/absence analyses took donor sequencing depth as roughly uniform. Analysis was performed later, and it showed HLA-associated TCR beta chains to be more clonally expanded than equally common others. The classifier reportedly diagnosed cytomegalovirus status with high sensitivity and specificity.

Notes on this clone: Its antigen is still unknown.

V shed 5 bases, J shed 2 bases, and the junction held 8 bases outside the gene matches. CDR1 and CDR2 (germline): MGHDK, SYGVNS. The CDR3 runs 16 residues. The TCR originated in a woman aged 45-59 years in good health and CMV-seropositive. The source material was PBMCs. V and J are TRBV25-1 and TRBJ2-1, with 8 bases aligning to TRBD2. In DNA, the CDR3 is TGTGCCAGCAGTCGACACGCGGGGGGCCCCTACAATGAGCAGTTCTTC. This sequence encodes CASSRHAGGPYNEQFF.